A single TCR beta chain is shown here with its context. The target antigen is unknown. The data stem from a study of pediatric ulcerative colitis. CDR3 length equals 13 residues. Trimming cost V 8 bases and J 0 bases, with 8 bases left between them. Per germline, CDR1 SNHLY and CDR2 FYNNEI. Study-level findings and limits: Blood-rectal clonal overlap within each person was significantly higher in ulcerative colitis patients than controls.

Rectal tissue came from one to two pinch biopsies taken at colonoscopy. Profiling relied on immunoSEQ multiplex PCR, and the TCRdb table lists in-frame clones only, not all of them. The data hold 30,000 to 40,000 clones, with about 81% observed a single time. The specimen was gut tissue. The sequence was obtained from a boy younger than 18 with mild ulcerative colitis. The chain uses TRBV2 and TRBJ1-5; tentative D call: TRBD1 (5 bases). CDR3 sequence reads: CASCRDSNQPQHF. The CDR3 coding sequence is TGTGCCAGCTGCAGGGATAGCAATCAGCCCCAGCATTTT. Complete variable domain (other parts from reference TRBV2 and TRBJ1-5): EPEVTQTPSHQVTQMGQEVILRCVPISNHLYFYWYRQILGQKVEFLVSFYNNEISEKSEIFDDQFSVERPDGSNFTLKIRSTKLEDSAMYFCASCRDSNQPQHFGDGTRLSIL.